The sequence of this T cell receptor (beta chain) was determined in a study of T cells after posttransplantation cyclophosphamide. The table lists this clone with many counts. Using immunoSEQ multiplex PCR, the repertoire was profiled, and TCRdb retains in-frame clones only, with some absent. The profile covers tens of thousands of clones, none occurring a single time. On the day of bone marrow donation, the related graft donor provided peripheral blood. Germline loops: CDR1 SEHNR, CDR2 FQNEAQ (reference sequence). This CDR3 spans 13 amino acids. Trimming removed 5 bases from V and 7 bases from J, with 14 bases in between.

This rearrangement joins TRBV7-9 to TRBJ1-2, with D tentatively TRBD1 (5 bases). This receptor was obtained from a woman in her twenties or thirties in good health and a related stem cell transplant donor. What was sequenced was PBMCs. DNA for the CDR3: TGTGCCAGCAGCACGCAGGGCTCGTTTGGCTACACCTTC. Encoded protein: CASSTQGSFGYTF.